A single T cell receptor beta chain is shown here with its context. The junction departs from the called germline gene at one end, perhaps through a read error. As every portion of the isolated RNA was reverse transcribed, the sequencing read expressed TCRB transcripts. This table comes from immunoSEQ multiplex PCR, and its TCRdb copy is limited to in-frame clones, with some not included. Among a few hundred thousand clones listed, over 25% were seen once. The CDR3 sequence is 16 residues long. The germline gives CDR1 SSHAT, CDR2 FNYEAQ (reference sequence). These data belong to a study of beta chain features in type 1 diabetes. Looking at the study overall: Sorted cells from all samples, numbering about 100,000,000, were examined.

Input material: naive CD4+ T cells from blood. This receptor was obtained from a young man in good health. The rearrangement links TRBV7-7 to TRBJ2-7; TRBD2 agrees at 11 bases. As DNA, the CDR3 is TGTGCTAGCAGCTTAGGGCTAGCGGGAGGCAACGACGAGCAGTACTTC. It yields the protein CASSLGLAGGNDEQYF.